Shown below are 13 T cell receptor beta chains from a single sample sequenced in a study of cytomegalovirus exposure and HLA in healthy donors. Researchers ran the PCR with 60 Vbeta and 13 Jbeta primers. Data came from immunoSEQ multiplex PCR; TCRdb stores just in-frame clones and leaves some out. The table has around 58,000 clones, 77% seen once; the top ten hold about 5.5%. Sequenced sample: PBMCs. The receptors stem from a male donor in good health and CMV-seropositive.

The CDR3 DNA reads TGTGCCAGTACCCAACGGGTCGGCACAGATACGCAGTATTTT. Amino acid sequence: CASTQRVGTDTQYF. The chain uses TRBV19 and TRBJ2-3; D unclear. Germline V lookup: CDR1 LNHDA, CDR2 SQIVND (reference sequence). The CDR3 runs to 14 residues. V gave up 7 bases and J gave up 1 base, with 12 bases separating them.

There are a few counts of this clone. The rearrangement uses TRBV7-2 and TRBJ1-1, with D unresolved. The CDR3 totals 14 residues. CDR1 is SGHTA and CDR2 is FQGNSA in the germline V gene. The V end lost 7 bases, the J end lost 6 bases, and 18 bases lay between the germline ends. The CDR3 here is CASTLGGISAEAFF. The CDR3 DNA reads TGTGCCAGCACCCTGGGAGGGATTTCGGCTGAAGCTTTCTTT.

V and J are TRBV25-1 and TRBJ2-1; D perhaps matches TRBD2 (7 bases). Per the germline V gene, CDR1 is MGHDK and CDR2 is SYGVNS. V lost 1 base, J lost 6 bases, and 13 bases lay in between. The CDR3 is made up of 15 amino acids. CDR3 loop: CASSELGGDTNEQFF. CDR3 coding DNA: TGTGCCAGCAGTGAATTAGGGGGGGATACCAATGAGCAGTTCTTC.

The chain has TRBV4-3 and TRBJ2-1; 8 bases agree with TRBD2. The CDR3 totals 17 residues. Germline lookup yields CDR1 LGHNA and CDR2 YSLEER. Unmatched junction bases numbered 10, after V lost 0 bases and J lost 6 bases. CDR3 sequence reads: CASSQDRTAGVGNEQFF. The CDR3 DNA sequence: TGCGCCAGCAGCCAAGATAGGACAGCGGGGGTTGGCAATGAGCAGTTCTTC.

V and J are TRBV6-1 and TRBJ1-2; the D gene is possibly TRBD1 (6 bases). Germline V gene lookup returns CDR1 MNHNS and CDR2 SASEGT. V lost 7 bases, J lost 3 bases, and 12 bases lay in between. This CDR3 region has 13 residues. CDR3 amino acids: CASKTGWDYGYTF. The DNA for the CDR3 is TGTGCCAGCAAAACAGGGTGGGACTATGGCTACACCTTC.

This clone was recorded a few times. The chain uses TRBV5-8 and TRBJ1-1; no reliable D call. CDR3 length: 16 residues. Trimming shortened V by 4 bases and J by 1 base, and 17 bases separated the two germline ends. CDR1 and CDR2 from the germline V gene are SGHTS and YDEGEE. CDR3 protein: CASSNWRTDPNTEAFF. The CDR3 DNA sequence: TGTGCCAGCAGCAACTGGAGGACTGATCCGAACACTGAAGCTTTCTTT. The complete variable domain, with remaining parts taken from reference TRBV5-8 and TRBJ1-1, reads EAGVTQSPTHLIKTRGQQATLRCSPISGHTSVYWYQQALGLGLQFLLWYDEGEERNRGNFPPRFSGRQFPNYSSELNVNALELEDSALYLCASSNWRTDPNTEAFFGQGTRLTVV.

The chain links TRBV27 to TRBJ1-2; D is perhaps TRBD1 (5 bases). This CDR3 is 14 amino acids long. CDR1 MNHEY and CDR2 SMNVEV come from the germline V gene (reference sequence). The V end was cut by 6 bases, the J end by 5 bases, with 16 bases between. CDR3 amino acids: CASRPSGGGYGYTF. For the CDR3, the DNA is TGTGCCAGCAGGCCCAGCGGGGGTGGTTATGGCTACACCTTC.

J is TRBJ2-5 and V is TRBV6-5, with 10 positions matching TRBD1. V lost 6 bases to trimming and J lost 4 bases; unmatched junction nucleotides: 8. From germline, CDR1 is MNHEY and CDR2 SVGAGI. This CDR3 region has 15 residues. The CDR3: CASRPTGGTGETQYF. The CDR3 nucleotides read TGTGCCAGCAGACCGACAGGGGGCACGGGAGAGACCCAGTACTTC.

This chain links TRBV27 with TRBJ1-6, with a weak D call TRBD1 (6 bases). CDR3 length: 12 amino acids. V was trimmed by 6 bases and J by 10 bases, leaving 10 bases between them. Germline V gene lookup returns CDR1 MNHEY and CDR2 SMNVEV (reference sequence). The CDR3 region is CASRTDRSPLHF. In DNA, the CDR3 is TGTGCCAGCAGAACCGACAGGTCACCCCTCCACTTT.

Remarks on this clone: The same CDR3 arises from other DNA sequences in this sample as well. V usage is TRBV7-9 and J usage is TRBJ2-3, with D possibly being TRBD1 (5 bases). Germline V CDR1 and CDR2: SEHNR, FQNEAQ (reference sequence). Trimming left V 0 bases short and J 1 base short, with 5 bases between. This CDR3 has 14 amino acids. The CDR3 here is CASSLAGGTDTQYF. CDR3 nucleotide sequence: TGTGCCAGCAGCTTAGCAGGGGGCACAGATACGCAGTATTTT.

The rearrangement uses TRBV27 and TRBJ2-1; 9 bases are a match to TRBD2. This CDR3 has 15 residues. CDR1 and CDR2 (germline): MNHEY, SMNVEV (reference sequence). Unmatched junction bases numbered 4, after V lost 7 bases and J lost 0 bases. The CDR3 DNA reads as TGTGCCAGCACCTATAGCGGGGGCTCCTACAATGAGCAGTTCTTC. The encoded protein is CASTYSGGSYNEQFF.

This clone was counted a single time. V is TRBV7-6 and J is TRBJ2-7; 8 bases line up with TRBD1. The CDR3 loop spans 15 amino acids. Germline V gives CDR1 SGHVS, CDR2 FNYEAQ. The J segment lost 3 bases and the V segment lost 3 bases, leaving 7 bases of the junction unmatched. The CDR3 DNA reads TGTGCCAGCAGCTTTATGCAGGGGGCTAACTACGAGCAGTACTTC. Its translation: CASSFMQGANYEQYF.

The V and J genes are TRBV5-5 and TRBJ2-7; tentative D call: TRBD1 (5 bases). CDR3 size: 14 residues. The germline gives CDR1 SGHKS, CDR2 YYEKEE (reference sequence). Trimming removed 2 bases at V and 2 bases at J, with 11 bases between. The CDR3 here is CASSFGRATYEQYF. CDR3 nucleotide sequence: TGTGCCAGCAGCTTTGGCAGGGCAACCTACGAGCAGTACTTC.